The present T cell receptor (beta chain) was sequenced within a study of T-cell reconstitution after alpha-beta-depleted transplantation in children. This clonotype occurred a few times. Its antigen remains unknown. General study results and limits: Several hundred expanded graft clones reportedly supplied alpha-beta T cells about two months after transplant.

Germline V lookup: CDR1 MNHEY, CDR2 SVGAGI. J was trimmed by 2 bases and V by 2 bases; bases with no gene match: 6. This CDR3 region has 15 residues. Unique molecular identifiers were used to barcode this TCRbeta library. TCRdb analysed the PCR reads with MiXCR anew, one entry per CDR3 protein. Of around 200,000 distinct CDR3 sequences listed, more than 15% were seen once; the top ten hold about 45%. The receptor was derived from a male patient aged 2 to 9 who had a stem cell transplant for acute lymphoblastic leukemia, so the T cells may come from the graft donor. The chain recombines TRBV6-5 with TRBJ2-7; 7 positions agree with TRBD1. This material consisted of PBMCs, mostly from graft donor cells, taken 360 days after TCRalphabeta/CD19-depleted stem cell transplant. The CDR3 DNA reads TGTGCCAGCAGTTACCACTGGGACAGTACCTACGAGCAGTACTTC. Translated, it gives CASSYHWDSTYEQYF.